The 29 T cell receptor beta chains listed next were all sequenced from one sample in a study of T cell repertoires in cytomegalovirus infection. TCRdb recomputed calls from the reads with MiXCR, one row per CDR3 protein. The table has fewer than 700,000 distinct CDR3 sequences, approximately 25% seen once. The material sequenced was CD8+ T cells from PBMCs. The receptors shown here come from a human donor in good health (CMV status not recorded). Some clones in this sample may be carry-over from other donors' samples.

There are many counts of this clonotype. The J gene is TRBJ1-2, the V gene TRBV7-9; TRBD1 matches 7 bases. The CDR3 sequence is 15 residues long. The V segment lost 6 bases and the J segment 7 bases; nucleotides outside the gene matches: 14. Germline CDR1 reads SEHNR; CDR2 reads FQNEAQ (reference sequence). The CDR3 sequence is CASRLAGQKDGGYTF. CDR3 in DNA: TGTGCCAGCAGGTTGGCGGGACAGAAAGATGGTGGCTACACCTTC.

This clonotype has a count of ten or more. The CDR3, as DNA: TGTGCCAGCAGTATGTTAATTAATTCACCCCTCCACTTT. The encoded protein is CASSMLINSPLHF. The chain links TRBV12-3 or TRBV12-4 to TRBJ1-6; D unresolved. Trimming removed 5 bases from V and 6 bases from J, with 8 bases in between. This CDR3 has 13 amino acids.

The CDR3: CASSYSGQTYYGYTF. CDR3 DNA sequence: TGTGCCAGCAGTTACTCAGGACAGACATACTATGGCTACACCTTC. V gene TRBV6-5 combines with J gene TRBJ1-2; a possible D gene is TRBD1 (6 bases). The V gene lost 0 bases and the J gene lost 3 bases, with 11 bases spanning the gap. This CDR3 comprises 15 residues. Germline CDR1 and CDR2: MNHEY and SVGAGI.

This clonotype was detected a few times. The chain is built from TRBV20-1 and TRBJ2-1, with 9 bases that match TRBD2. The V and J ends lost 0 bases and 5 bases, in that order; junction bases with no gene match: 8. CDR3 length: 16 residues. The germline gives CDR1 DFQATT, CDR2 SNEGSKA (reference sequence). CDR3 region: CSARDGLAGDHNEQFF. In nucleotides, the CDR3 is TGCAGTGCTAGAGATGGGTTAGCGGGAGACCACAATGAGCAGTTCTTC.

This clonotype has more than one count but fewer than ten. The genes are TRBV7-6 and TRBJ2-5; D is ambiguous. Germline V lookup: CDR1 SGHVS, CDR2 FNYEAQ. Between the trimmed V and J ends, which lost 1 base and 3 bases, there was a span of 15 bases. There are 16 residues in the CDR3. The CDR3 DNA reads TGTGCCAGCAGCTTAGTTGCTCGGAACCATGAAGAGACCCAGTACTTC. It specifies CASSLVARNHEETQYF.

The V gene is TRBV28, the J gene TRBJ2-5; D unclear. The germline gives CDR1 MDHEN, CDR2 SYDVKM. The germline V and J ends were trimmed by 2 bases and 4 bases, with 14 bases remaining between them. There are 15 residues in the CDR3. Written as DNA, the CDR3 is TGTGCCAGCAGTTTAAGGGCTGGGGTCGCAGAGACCCAGTACTTC. Translated, it gives CASSLRAGVAETQYF. The full variable domain, its missing parts supplied by reference TRBV28 and TRBJ2-5, is DVKVTQSSRYLVKRTGEKVFLECVQDMDHENMFWYRQDPGLGLRLIYFSYDVKMKEKGDIPEGYSVSREKKERFSLILESASTNQTSMYLCASSLRAGVAETQYFGPGTRLLVL.

This clonotype was counted at least ten times. The chain carries TRBV11-3 and TRBJ2-2; 7 bases fit TRBD2. J was trimmed by 3 bases and V by 5 bases; bases with no gene match: 9. CDR3 length equals 16 residues. Germline CDR1 and CDR2: SGHNT and YENEEA. The CDR3 here is CASSTEGGSYTGELFF. Written as DNA, the CDR3 is TGTGCCAGCAGCACGGAGGGAGGGAGTTACACCGGGGAGCTGTTTTTT.

The chain employs TRBV6-2 or TRBV6-3 and TRBJ2-7, with 7 bases aligning to TRBD1. In germline, CDR1 is MNHEY, CDR2 SVGEGT. Unmatched junction bases numbered 8, after V lost 0 bases and J lost 3 bases. This CDR3 has 16 residues. CDR3 nucleotides: TGTGCCAGCAGTTACTCCAGGGACAGCACGTTCTACGAGCAGTACTTC. It translates to CASSYSRDSTFYEQYF.

This clonotype occurred many times. The rearrangement links TRBV7-3 to TRBJ2-1; TRBD2 is a possible D gene (6 bases). Germline V lookup: CDR1 SGHTA, CDR2 FQGTGA. CDR3 length: 14 amino acids. V gave up 5 bases and J gave up 4 bases, with 12 bases separating them. CDR3: CASSPESGYNEQFF. In nucleotides, the CDR3 is TGTGCCAGCAGCCCCGAGAGCGGGTACAATGAGCAGTTCTTC.

The chain has TRBV27 and TRBJ2-1, with D unresolved. Trimming removed 6 bases at V and 9 bases at J, with 18 bases between. Per germline, CDR1 MNHEY and CDR2 SMNVEV (reference sequence). This CDR3 is built from 14 residues. DNA of the CDR3: TGTGCCAGCAGCTTCCTAAGCGACGGGCGTGAGCAGTTCTTC. Amino acids: CASSFLSDGREQFF.

This clonotype came up many times. The V gene is TRBV7-6, the J gene TRBJ1-2; 8 nucleotides align to TRBD1. CDR1 and CDR2 from the germline V gene are SGHVS and FNYEAQ. Germline trimming cut 0 bases from V and 6 bases from J; bases unmatched to any gene: 3. The length of the CDR3 is 14 residues. CDR3 amino acids: CASSLALTGDGYTF. CDR3 bases: TGTGCCAGCAGCTTAGCGCTGACAGGGGATGGCTACACCTTC.

The rearrangement joins TRBV20-1 to TRBJ1-5; 7 bases line up with TRBD1. V lost 0 bases and J lost 7; bases outside the gene matches: 15. Germline V gene data show CDR1 as DFQATT and CDR2 as SNEGSKA (reference sequence). This CDR3 comprises 17 residues. The CDR3 region has the DNA TGCAGTGCTAGAGATCTGACAGGGAGTTATAGGGAGCAGCCCCAGCATTTT. Amino acid sequence: CSARDLTGSYREQPQHF.

This clonotype was observed at least ten times. V usage is TRBV7-2 and J usage is TRBJ2-7, with D uncertain. V was pared by 5 bases and J by 2 bases, with 10 bases between. The CDR3 sequence is 13 residues long. Per germline, CDR1 SGHTA and CDR2 FQGNSA. In nucleotides, the CDR3 is TGTGCCAGCAGCCCCTTTATCGCCTACGAGCAGTACTTC. Translated: CASSPFIAYEQYF. The full variable domain, completed using reference TRBV7-2 and TRBJ2-7, is GAGVSQSPSNKVTEKGKDVELRCDPISGHTALYWYRQSLGQGLEFLIYFQGNSAPDKSGLPSDRFSAERTGGSVSTLTIQRTQQEDSAVYLCASSPFIAYEQYFGPGTRLTVT.

The chain uses TRBV2 and TRBJ1-2; possible D gene TRBD1, 5 bases. Germline CDR1 reads SNHLY; CDR2 reads FYNNEI. The CDR3 consists of 17 residues. Between the trimmed V and J ends, which lost 8 bases and 1 base, there was a span of 23 bases. The CDR3: CASEGQENLTHNYGYTF. In DNA, the CDR3 is TGTGCCAGCGAGGGGCAGGAGAACCTCACTCATAACTATGGCTACACCTTC. The full variable domain, completed using reference TRBV2 and TRBJ1-2, is EPEVTQTPSHQVTQMGQEVILRCVPISNHLYFYWYRQILGQKVEFLVSFYNNEISEKSEIFDDQFSVERPDGSNFTLKIRSTKLEDSAMYFCASEGQENLTHNYGYTFGSGTRLTVV.

This chain uses TRBV7-4 with TRBJ1-5, with D possibly matching TRBD1 (6 bases). The CDR3 runs to 16 residues. V dropped 1 base and J dropped 5 bases, with 15 bases sitting between them. The germline CDR1 and CDR2 sequences are SGHVT and SQSDAQ. The CDR3 DNA reads TGTGCCAGCAGCTTAGGACCCCAGGGGTCCGATCAGCCCCAGCATTTT. Its translation is CASSLGPQGSDQPQHF.

This clonotype was seen at least ten times. The chain carries TRBV7-2 and TRBJ2-1, with 10 bases identical to TRBD2. The CDR3 contains 15 residues. Looked up from germline, CDR1 is SGHTA and CDR2 is FQGNSA. V trimming: 5 bases; J trimming: 6 bases; junction bases outside the gene matches: 7. The chain's CDR3 is CASSRTSGARNEQFF. The CDR3 DNA follows: TGTGCCAGCAGCCGAACTAGCGGGGCACGCAATGAGCAGTTCTTC.

This clonotype has a count of ten or more. The V call is TRBV28, the J call TRBJ2-7; no reliable D call. This CDR3 comprises 13 residues. Germline-derived CDR1 and CDR2 are MDHEN and SYDVKM. Trimming pared 1 base from V and 2 bases from J, leaving 6 bases between. This CDR3 is CASSLSHTYEQYV. The CDR3 DNA is TGTGCCAGCAGTTTATCCCATACCTACGAGCAGTACGTC.

This clonotype was recorded a few times. The CDR3 loop is CASSLVRESEQFF. CDR3 in DNA: TGTGCCAGCAGCTTAGTCAGGGAGTCTGAGCAGTTCTTC. J is TRBJ2-1 and V is TRBV11-3; possibly TRBD1 or TRBD2 for D (5 bases each). Germline CDR1 is SGHNT and CDR2 is YENEEA. The CDR3 length is 13 residues. V lost 1 base to trimming and J lost 9 bases, with 10 bases between them.

This clonotype has more than one count but fewer than ten. This rearrangement joins TRBV7-9 to TRBJ2-3; no clear D. The germline V gene encodes CDR1 SEHNR and CDR2 FQNEAQ (reference sequence). The CDR3 has 12 residues. Trimming stripped 5 bases from V and 4 bases from J, with 7 bases between. This CDR3 is CASSHGPDTQYF. The CDR3 nucleotides read TGTGCCAGCAGCCACGGACCAGATACGCAGTATTTT.

This clonotype was observed a few times. The rearrangement uses TRBV5-1 and TRBJ2-7, with TRBD1 as a possible D gene (6 bases). This CDR3 has 15 residues. Germline values: CDR1 SGHRS, CDR2 YFSETQ. V lost 0 bases and J lost 1, with 11 bases in between. The CDR3 loop reads CASSLATGASYEQYF. The CDR3 bases are TGCGCCAGCAGCTTGGCGACAGGCGCGTCCTACGAGCAGTACTTC.

The chain recombines TRBV20-1 with TRBJ1-2, with unresolved D. CDR1 DFQATT and CDR2 SNEGSKA come from the germline V gene (reference sequence). The CDR3 sequence is 13 residues long. With 3 bases removed from V and 1 base from J, the gap between germline ends came to 9 bases. The CDR3 reads CSASPEYNYGYTF. The CDR3 nucleotides are TGCAGTGCTAGTCCGGAATATAACTATGGCTACACCTTC.

A few counts support this clonotype. This chain's CDR3 is CASSPTLTEMSFF. In nucleotides, the CDR3 is TGTGCCAGCAGTCCCACCCTAACCGAAATGTCTTTCTTT. V is TRBV28 and J is TRBJ1-1; D unclear. Per the germline V gene, CDR1 is MDHEN and CDR2 is SYDVKM. The V end was cut by 5 bases, the J end by 12 bases, with 19 bases between. The CDR3 sequence is 13 residues long.

The chain carries TRBV7-9 and TRBJ1-1; 8 nucleotides align to TRBD1. V lost 0 bases and J lost 3; bases outside the gene matches: 6. The CDR3 has 16 residues. Germline lookup yields CDR1 SEHNR and CDR2 FQNEAQ (reference sequence). CDR3 protein: CASSLAGQVDYTEAFF. The CDR3 coding sequence is TGTGCCAGCAGCTTAGCGGGACAGGTGGATTACACTGAAGCTTTCTTT. Filled out from reference TRBV7-9 and TRBJ1-1, the complete variable domain reads DTGVSQNPRHKITKRGQNVTFRCDPISEHNRLYWYRQTLGQGPEFLTYFQNEAQLEKSRLLSDRFSAERPKGSFSTLEIQRTEQGDSAMYLCASSLAGQVDYTEAFFGQGTRLTVV.

Notes on this clonotype: One base away lies a much larger clone, so this may be a sequencing read error. J is TRBJ1-1 and V is TRBV7-2; D is uncertain. The germline V and J ends were trimmed by 5 bases and 4 bases, with 11 bases remaining between them. Germline loops: CDR1 SGHTA, CDR2 FQGNSA. CDR3 length equals 13 residues. The CDR3 reads CASSIGIRTEAFF. CDR3 DNA sequence: TGTGCCAGCAGCATAGGGATACGCACTGAAGCTTTCTTT.

This clonotype has a count of ten or more. The chain links TRBV7-2 to TRBJ1-5; D is uncertain. Looked up from germline, CDR1 is SGHTA and CDR2 is FQGNSA. The germline V and J ends were trimmed by 5 bases and 3 bases, with 8 bases remaining between them. This CDR3 has 13 residues. The CDR3 loop is CASSPADNQPQHF. CDR3 nucleotides: TGTGCCAGCAGCCCTGCGGACAATCAGCCCCAGCATTTT.

This clonotype was seen a few times. The chain has TRBV6-2 or TRBV6-3 and TRBJ2-2, with 7 bases fitting TRBD2. This CDR3 is 14 amino acids long. The V segment lost 4 bases and the J segment 6 bases; nucleotides outside the gene matches: 5. Germline V gene data show CDR1 as MNHEY and CDR2 as SVGEGT. CDR3 loop: CASSSLGLAGELFF. Here the CDR3 DNA reads TGTGCCAGCAGTTCATTAGGACTAGCCGGGGAGCTGTTTTTT.

The gene calls are TRBV4-3 and TRBJ2-3; 11 bases map to TRBD1. Germline V gene data show CDR1 as LGHNA and CDR2 as YSLEER. This CDR3 comprises 17 residues. J gave up 2 bases and V 0 bases, and 4 bases lay outside the gene matches. This CDR3 is CASSQDWGQGVTDTQYF. CDR3 DNA sequence: TGCGCCAGCAGCCAAGATTGGGGACAGGGGGTCACAGATACGCAGTATTTT.

The rearrangement links TRBV9 to TRBJ2-7; TRBD1 agrees at 10 bases. This CDR3 is built from 17 residues. The V gene's germline CDR1 is SGDLS and CDR2 YYNGEE. With V trimmed by 3 bases and J by 2 bases, 11 bases remained unmatched. The CDR3 nucleotides are TGTGCCAGCAGCGCTCGCACCGGGACAGGGGAAGCCTACGAGCAGTACGTC. Amino acids: CASSARTGTGEAYEQYV.

This rearrangement joins TRBV5-4 to TRBJ2-1; 10 positions agree with TRBD2. Germline V gene lookup returns CDR1 SGHNT and CDR2 YYREEE (reference sequence). The length of the CDR3 is 14 residues. Trimming at V came to 4 bases and at J to 8 bases, leaving 6 bases not matched to a gene. CDR3 coding DNA: TGTGCCAGCAGCCCGAGCGGGGGGGACGATGAGCAGTTCTTC. It is translated as CASSPSGGDDEQFF.